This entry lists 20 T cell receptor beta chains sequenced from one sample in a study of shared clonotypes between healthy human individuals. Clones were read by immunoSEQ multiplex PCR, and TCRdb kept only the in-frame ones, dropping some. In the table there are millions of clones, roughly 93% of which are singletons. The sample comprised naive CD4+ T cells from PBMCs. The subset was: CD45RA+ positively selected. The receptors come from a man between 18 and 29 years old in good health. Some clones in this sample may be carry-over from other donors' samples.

The CDR3 is CASSLIGQGDYGYTF. DNA of the CDR3: TGTGCCAGCAGCTTAATAGGACAGGGCGACTATGGCTACACCTTC. The V call is TRBV7-9, the J call TRBJ1-2; 8 bases are shared with TRBD1. This CDR3 contains 15 residues. Germline-derived CDR1 and CDR2 are SEHNR and FQNEAQ (reference sequence). Trimming cost V 2 bases and J 3 bases; bases outside gene matches: 5.

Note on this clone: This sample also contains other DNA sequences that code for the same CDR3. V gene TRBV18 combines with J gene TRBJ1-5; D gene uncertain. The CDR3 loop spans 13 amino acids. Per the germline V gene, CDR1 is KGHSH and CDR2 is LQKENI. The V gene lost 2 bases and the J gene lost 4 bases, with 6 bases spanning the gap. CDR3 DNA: TGTGCCAGCTCACCAGGAGGGAATCAGCCCCAGCATTTT. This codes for CASSPGGNQPQHF.

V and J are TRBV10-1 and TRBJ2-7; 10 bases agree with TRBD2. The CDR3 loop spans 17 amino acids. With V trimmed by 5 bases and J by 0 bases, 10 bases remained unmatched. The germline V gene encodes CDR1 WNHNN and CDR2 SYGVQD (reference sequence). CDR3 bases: TGCGCCAGCAGTTCGGGTGTGGGGACTAGCGTCTCCTACGAGCAGTACTTC. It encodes CASSSGVGTSVSYEQYF.

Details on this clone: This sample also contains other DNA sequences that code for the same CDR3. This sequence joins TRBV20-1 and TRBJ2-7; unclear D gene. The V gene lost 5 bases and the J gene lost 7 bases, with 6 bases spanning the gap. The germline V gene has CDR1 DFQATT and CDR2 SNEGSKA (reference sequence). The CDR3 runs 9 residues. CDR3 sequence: CSAGIEQYF. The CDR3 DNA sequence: TGCAGTGCTGGGATTGAGCAGTACTTC.

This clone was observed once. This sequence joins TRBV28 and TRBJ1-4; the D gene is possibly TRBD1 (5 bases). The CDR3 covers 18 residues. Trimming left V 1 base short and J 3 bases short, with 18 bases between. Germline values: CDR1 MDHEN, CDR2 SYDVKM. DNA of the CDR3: TGTGCCAGCAGTTTATATTGGGAGGGGCGGAGTGCTAATGAAAAACTGTTTTTT. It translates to CASSLYWEGRSANEKLFF.

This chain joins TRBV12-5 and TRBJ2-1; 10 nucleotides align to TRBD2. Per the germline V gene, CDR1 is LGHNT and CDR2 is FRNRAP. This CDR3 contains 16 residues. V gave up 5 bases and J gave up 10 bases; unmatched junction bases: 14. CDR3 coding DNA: TGTGCTAGTGGTCTACTCGGGTTAGCGGGAGGCGGCGAGCAGTTCTTC. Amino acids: CASGLLGLAGGGEQFF.

CDR3 DNA sequence: TGTGCCTGTGGGGGGGCGGGCCATCCCTACGAGCAGTACTTC. This sequence encodes CACGGAGHPYEQYF. The chain has TRBV30 and TRBJ2-7, with D tentatively TRBD2 (7 bases). V shed 6 bases and J shed 2 bases, with 17 bases lying between them. The CDR3 runs 14 residues. CDR1 GTSNPN and CDR2 SVGIG come from the germline V gene (reference sequence).

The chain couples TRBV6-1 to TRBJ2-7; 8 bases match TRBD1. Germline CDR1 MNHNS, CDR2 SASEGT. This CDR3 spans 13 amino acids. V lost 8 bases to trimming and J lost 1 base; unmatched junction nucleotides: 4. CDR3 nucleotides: TGTGCCAGCCTGGACAGGGCATCCTACGAGCAGTACTTC. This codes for CASLDRASYEQYF.

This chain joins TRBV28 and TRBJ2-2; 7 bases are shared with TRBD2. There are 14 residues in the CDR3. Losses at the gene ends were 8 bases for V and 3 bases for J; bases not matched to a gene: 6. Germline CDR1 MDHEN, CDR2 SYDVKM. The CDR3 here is CASQRGGDTGELFF. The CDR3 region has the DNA TGTGCCAGCCAGCGGGGCGGGGACACCGGGGAGCTGTTTTTT.

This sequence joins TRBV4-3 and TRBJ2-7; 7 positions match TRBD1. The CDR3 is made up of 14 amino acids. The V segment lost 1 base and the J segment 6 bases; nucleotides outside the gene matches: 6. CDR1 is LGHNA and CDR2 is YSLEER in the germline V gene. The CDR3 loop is CASSQVTGVGEQYF. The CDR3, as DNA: TGCGCCAGCAGCCAAGTCACAGGGGTGGGCGAGCAGTACTTC.

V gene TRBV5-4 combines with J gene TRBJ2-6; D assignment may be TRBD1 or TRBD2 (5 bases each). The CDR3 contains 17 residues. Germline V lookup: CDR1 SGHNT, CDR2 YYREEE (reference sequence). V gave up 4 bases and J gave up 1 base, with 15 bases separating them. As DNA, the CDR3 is TGTGCCAGCAGCCATCCGGGACGGCCATCTGGGGCCAACGTCCTGACTTTC. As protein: CASSHPGRPSGANVLTF.

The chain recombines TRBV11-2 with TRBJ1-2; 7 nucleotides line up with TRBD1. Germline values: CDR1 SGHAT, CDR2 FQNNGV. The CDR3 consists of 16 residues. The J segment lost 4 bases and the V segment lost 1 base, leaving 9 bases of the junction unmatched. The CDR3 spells CASSLGPTGRTYGYTF. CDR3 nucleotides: TGTGCCAGCAGCTTAGGGCCGACAGGGCGCACCTATGGCTACACCTTC.

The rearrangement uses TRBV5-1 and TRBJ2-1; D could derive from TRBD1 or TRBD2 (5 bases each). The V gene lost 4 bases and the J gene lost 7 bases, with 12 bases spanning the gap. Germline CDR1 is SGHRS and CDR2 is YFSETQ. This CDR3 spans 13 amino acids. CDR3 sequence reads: CASSLDWGNEQFF. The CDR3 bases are TGCGCCAGCAGCCTGGACTGGGGGAATGAGCAGTTCTTC.

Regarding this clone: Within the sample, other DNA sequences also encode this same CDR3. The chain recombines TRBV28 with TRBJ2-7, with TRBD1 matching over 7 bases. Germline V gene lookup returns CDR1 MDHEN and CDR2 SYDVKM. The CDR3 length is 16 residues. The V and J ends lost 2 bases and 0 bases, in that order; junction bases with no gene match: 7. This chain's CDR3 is CASSLLGQPSSYEQYF. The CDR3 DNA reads TGTGCCAGCAGTTTACTGGGACAGCCGTCCTCCTACGAGCAGTACTTC.

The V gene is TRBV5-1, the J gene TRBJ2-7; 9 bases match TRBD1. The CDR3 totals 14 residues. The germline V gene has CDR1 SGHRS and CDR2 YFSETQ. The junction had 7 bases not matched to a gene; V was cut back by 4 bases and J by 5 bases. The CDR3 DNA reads TGCGCCAGCAGCCGCCGGGACAGGGACCACGAGCAGTACTTC. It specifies CASSRRDRDHEQYF.

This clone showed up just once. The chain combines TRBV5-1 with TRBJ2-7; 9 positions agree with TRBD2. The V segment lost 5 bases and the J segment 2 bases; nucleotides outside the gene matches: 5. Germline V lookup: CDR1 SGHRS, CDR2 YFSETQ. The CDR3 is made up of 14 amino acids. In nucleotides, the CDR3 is TGCGCCAGCAGAGGTGCTAGCGGGGCCTACGAGCAGTACTTC. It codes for CASRGASGAYEQYF.

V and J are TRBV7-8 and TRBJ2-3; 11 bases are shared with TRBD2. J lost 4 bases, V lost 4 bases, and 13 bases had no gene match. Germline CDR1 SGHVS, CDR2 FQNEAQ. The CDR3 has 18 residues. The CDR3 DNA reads TGTGCCAGCAGCTGGGGGGCAGGGAGTAGCGGGAGGGCAGATACGCAGTATTTT. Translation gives CASSWGAGSSGRADTQYF.

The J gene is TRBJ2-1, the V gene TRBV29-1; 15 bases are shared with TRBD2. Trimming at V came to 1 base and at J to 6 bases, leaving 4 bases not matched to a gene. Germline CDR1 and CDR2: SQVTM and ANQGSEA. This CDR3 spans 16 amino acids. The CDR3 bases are TGCAGCGTTGAAGGGACTAGCGGGAGGGCTTCCAATGAGCAGTTCTTC. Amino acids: CSVEGTSGRASNEQFF.

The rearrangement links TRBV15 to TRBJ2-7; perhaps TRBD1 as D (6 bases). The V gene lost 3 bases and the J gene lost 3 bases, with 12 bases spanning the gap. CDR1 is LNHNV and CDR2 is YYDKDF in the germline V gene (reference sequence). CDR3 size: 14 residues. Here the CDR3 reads CATSRSQGYYEQYF. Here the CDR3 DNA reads TGTGCCACCAGCAGGTCACAGGGCTACTACGAGCAGTACTTC. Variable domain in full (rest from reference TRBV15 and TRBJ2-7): DAMVIQNPRYQVTQFGKPVTLSCSQTLNHNVMYWYQQKSSQAPKLLFHYYDKDFNNEADTPDNFQSRRPNTSFCFLDIRSPGLGDTAMYLCATSRSQGYYEQYFGPGTRLTVT.

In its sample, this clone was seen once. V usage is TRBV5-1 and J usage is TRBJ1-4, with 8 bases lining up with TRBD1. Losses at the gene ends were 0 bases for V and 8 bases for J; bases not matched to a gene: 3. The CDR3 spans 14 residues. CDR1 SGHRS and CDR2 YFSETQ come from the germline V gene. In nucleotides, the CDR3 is TGCGCCAGCAGCTTGGGGACAGGGAAGGAAAAACTGTTTTTT. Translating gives CASSLGTGKEKLFF.